This T cell receptor (beta chain) was sequenced in a study of OX40 agonist ivuxolimab in advanced cancers. Trimming shortened V by 0 bases and J by 2 bases, and 10 bases separated the two germline ends. This CDR3 comprises 15 residues. Germline values: CDR1 LGHNA, CDR2 YSLEER. No patient had autoimmune disease or received systemic immunosuppression. The protocol was immunoSEQ multiplex PCR, while the TCRdb copy is restricted to in-frame clones and leaves out a portion. This table holds about 93,000 clones, 80% to 90% found once. The receptor was derived from an adult with an advanced solid tumor such as melanoma, head and neck, liver or kidney cancer. Sample: CD4+ or CD8+ T cells sorted from blood, taken in a trial of the OX40 agonist ivuxolimab. The chain uses TRBV4-3 and TRBJ2-5, with a weak D call TRBD1 (5 bases). CDR3 sequence reads: CASSQDVRGQETQYF. The CDR3 bases are TGCGCCAGCAGCCAAGACGTAAGGGGTCAAGAGACCCAGTACTTC.